The 18 T cell receptor beta chains reported below all come from one sample, sequenced in a study of tumor-infiltrating lymphocytes in primary liver carcinoma. Between roughly 20 and 31 mg of unsorted bulk tissue served as the source from which RNA and DNA were co-extracted. Total RNA (roughly 0.45 ug) served as template for TCR beta cDNA synthesis primed by a constant-region primer. Amplification in three nested multiplex PCR rounds with slightly modified ARM-PCR gave rise to TCR beta libraries. PCR rounds one and two used TRBV1-TRBV30 forward primers with a C-beta reverse primer for 9 to 10 cycles each. TCRdb fed the multiplex PCR reads into MiXCR, producing one record per CDR3 protein. The sample has around 80,000 distinct CDR3 sequences, roughly 72% seen once. Sequences were obtained from tumor-adjacent normal liver tissue. These TCRs come from a man in his forties with primary liver carcinoma and hepatitis B virus infection.

This clonotype has ten or more counts. The rearrangement links TRBV6-1 to TRBJ2-1; 9 nucleotides align to TRBD2. The CDR3 has 13 residues. With V trimmed by 5 bases and J by 8 bases, 4 bases remained unmatched. Germline values: CDR1 MNHNS, CDR2 SASEGT. The CDR3 DNA follows: TGTGCCAGCAGTACAAGCGGGAGGCATGAGCAGTTCTTC. This encodes CASSTSGRHEQFF.

As for this clonotype: This may come from a read error, since a much larger clone is one base off. This chain uses TRBV6-5 with TRBJ1-6; TRBD1 matches 7 bases. Germline loops: CDR1 MNHEY, CDR2 SVGAGI. This CDR3 is 15 amino acids long. Here the CDR3 DNA reads TGTGCCAGCAGTTACACACAGGGGCTGGAGTCACCCATCCACTTT. The encoded protein is CASSYTQGLESPIHF.

As for this clonotype: It may be a read error: a sequence one base away is much more abundant. The chain carries TRBV7-9 and TRBJ2-7, with 9 bases fitting TRBD2. V gave up 5 bases and J gave up 6 bases; unmatched junction bases: 14. Germline lookup yields CDR1 SEHNR and CDR2 FQNEAQ (reference sequence). There are 16 residues in the CDR3. The CDR3 here is CASSPPEAGGGCEQYF. The CDR3 nucleotides read TGTGCCAGCAGCCCTCCCGAGGCGGGAGGGGGTTGCGAGCAGTACTTC. Full variable domain (rest looked up from reference TRBV7-9 and TRBJ2-7): DTGVSQNPRHKITKRGQNVTFRCDPISEHNRLYWYRQTLGQGPEFLTYFQNEAQLEKSRLLSDRFSAERPKGSFSTLEIQRTEQGDSAMYLCASSPPEAGGGCEQYFGPGTRLTVT.

This clonotype was recorded at least ten times. This sequence joins TRBV30 and TRBJ2-6; D is ambiguous. The V end was cut by 3 bases, the J end by 0 bases, with 3 bases between. Germline lookup yields CDR1 GTSNPN and CDR2 SVGIG (reference sequence). The CDR3 runs 13 residues. CDR3 DNA: TGTGCCTGGAGGGGCTCTGGGGCCAACGTCCTGACTTTC. Encoded protein: CAWRGSGANVLTF. Using reference TRBV30 and TRBJ2-6 for the parts outside the CDR3, the full variable domain is SQTIHQWPATLVQPVGSPLSLECTVEGTSNPNLYWYRQAAGRGLQLLFYSVGIGQISSEVPQNLSASRPQDRQFILSSKKLLLSDSGFYLCAWRGSGANVLTFGAGSRLTVL.

Regarding this clonotype: At one boundary the junction diverges from the germline segment, which might be a read error. The chain combines TRBV11-1 with TRBJ2-1; 10 bases agree with TRBD2. This CDR3 is 17 amino acids long. Per germline, CDR1 SGHAT and CDR2 FQDESV (reference sequence). The CDR3 spells CASSLISSGSSYSEQFF. In nucleotides, the CDR3 is TGTGCCAGCAGCTTAATCTCTAGCGGGAGCTCCTACAGTGAGCAGTTCTTC.

With regard to this clonotype: One end of the junction varies from germline; a read error may be responsible. The chain has TRBV29-1 and TRBJ2-1, with 7 positions matching TRBD1. Germline V gene data show CDR1 as SQVTM and CDR2 as ANQGSEA. The CDR3 is made up of 12 amino acids. The CDR3 loop is CSVRQGGNERFF. The CDR3 DNA is TGTAGCGTTAGACAGGGTGGGAATGAGCGGTTCTTC.

The chain combines TRBV12-3 or TRBV12-4 with TRBJ2-7; TRBD2 matches at 7 bases. CDR3 length equals 17 residues. V lost 2 bases and J lost 3; bases outside the gene matches: 13. The CDR3 reads CASSLRLAETHFYEQYF. The CDR3 DNA reads as TGTGCCAGCAGTTTACGGCTAGCGGAGACCCACTTCTACGAGCAGTACTTC.

Only one count was recorded for this clonotype. One end of the junction is discordant with germline, which a read error may explain. The chain joins TRBV29-1 to TRBJ2-7; D might be TRBD1 (6 bases). The length of the CDR3 is 15 residues. In germline, CDR1 is SQVTM, CDR2 ANQGSEA. The CDR3 loop reads CSAKGVRYSPYEQYF. The CDR3 region has the DNA TGTAGCGCCAAGGGGGTACGGTATTCCCCCTACGAGCAGTACTTC.

The CDR3 region is CASSPSRVVIEELFF. DNA for the CDR3: TGTGCCAGCAGCCCAAGTCGGGTGGTAATCGAGGAGCTGTTTTTT. This rearrangement joins TRBV11-2 to TRBJ2-2, with D uncertain. V was pared by 5 bases and J by 10 bases, with 20 bases between. The V gene's germline CDR1 is SGHAT and CDR2 FQNNGV. The CDR3 has 15 residues.

Points on this clonotype: Its ends do not fully match the called genes, so a read error is possible. The V gene is TRBV6-1, the J gene TRBJ1-5, with no clear D. The germline CDR1 and CDR2 sequences are MNHNS and SASEGT. This CDR3 has 16 amino acids. In nucleotides, the CDR3 is TGTGCCAGTAGTGGTAACTCCCACGGTGGCAATCAGCCCCAGCATTTT. This codes for CASSGNSHGGNQPQHF.

Concerning this clonotype: The junction and the germline gene differ at one end; a read error may be behind it. The chain is built from TRBV5-5 and TRBJ2-1; D is uncertain. Germline V lookup: CDR1 SGHKS, CDR2 YYEKEE (reference sequence). The CDR3 spans 12 residues. CDR3 DNA sequence: TGTGTCAGCAGCCTACTTGGCAATGAGCAGTTCTTC. This gives the protein CVSSLLGNEQFF.

To note about this clonotype: A clone one base away is much larger, so this may be a read error. The CDR3 DNA sequence: TGTGCCAGCAGCTTAGTTGGGGGGAATGAAGCTTTCTTT. As protein: CASSLVGGNEAFF. This chain joins TRBV11-2 and TRBJ1-1; the D gene is possibly TRBD1 (5 bases). V was trimmed by 1 base and J by 7 bases, leaving 10 bases between them. The V gene's germline CDR1 is SGHAT and CDR2 FQNNGV. The CDR3 totals 13 residues.

V gene TRBV29-1 combines with J gene TRBJ2-5; 11 positions agree with TRBD1. The CDR3 runs to 15 residues. Per germline, CDR1 SQVTM and CDR2 ANQGSEA. The CDR3 sequence is CRVEADRGRAETQYF. CDR3 coding DNA: TGCAGGGTAGAAGCGGACAGGGGGCGAGCAGAGACCCAGTACTTC.

The sample holds many counts of this clonotype. The chain uses TRBV5-1 and TRBJ1-2, with 7 bases aligning to TRBD1. The CDR3 is made up of 13 amino acids. V was pared by 6 bases and J by 0 bases, with 2 bases of the junction left unmatched. Germline lookup yields CDR1 SGHRS and CDR2 YFSETQ. The CDR3, as DNA: TGCGCCAGCAAGGGGGCCCCTAACTATGGCTACACCTTC. Its translation is CASKGAPNYGYTF.

This clonotype occurred many times. This chain connects TRBV10-3 to TRBJ2-2; D is uncertain. This CDR3 has 13 residues. The germline V gene encodes CDR1 ENHRY and CDR2 SYGVKD. Trimming removed 7 bases from V and 3 bases from J, with 9 bases in between. The CDR3 nucleotides are TGTGCCATCAAGCGTAGGGACACCGGGGAGCTGTTTTTT. Translating it yields CAIKRRDTGELFF.

The chain joins TRBV7-9 to TRBJ2-7, with D possibly called TRBD1 or TRBD2 (6 bases each). CDR3 length: 13 amino acids. Germline V gene sequence: CDR1 SEHNR, CDR2 FQNEAQ (reference sequence). The CDR3: CGSTSGEVYEQYF. The CDR3 DNA reads TGTGGCAGTACTTCAGGGGAGGTCTACGAGCAGTACTTC.

This clonotype was picked up many times. This chain joins TRBV5-4 and TRBJ2-3; no firm D call. The V end was cut by 1 base, the J end by 2 bases, with 14 bases between. This CDR3 comprises 16 residues. The germline CDR1 and CDR2 sequences are SGHNT and YYREEE (reference sequence). The CDR3 DNA follows: TGTGCCAGCAGCTTGTCCTTGCAGCCGAACACAGATACGCAGTATTTT. This translates into CASSLSLQPNTDTQYF.

As to this clonotype: One end of the junction is discordant with germline, which a read error may explain. The rearrangement joins TRBV4-3 to TRBJ2-2; no reliable D call. This CDR3 contains 12 residues. Germline-derived CDR1 and CDR2 are LGHNA and YSLEER. The CDR3 sequence: CARRDDTGELFF. The CDR3 DNA is TGCGCCAGGAGAGACGATACCGGAGAGCTGTTTTTT.